What follows is one TCR beta chain and its context. The data belong to a study of T cells in Graves' hyperthyroidism and ophthalmopathy. RNA transcripts yielded amplified TCR beta CDR3 regions. Initially, a first-round RT-PCR of the TCR CDR3 employed the HTBI primer set. TCRdb re-derived calls from the multiplex PCR reads in MiXCR, one entry per CDR3 protein. The sample has roughly 500,000 distinct CDR3 sequences; around 43% are singletons. In germline, CDR1 is SGHTA, CDR2 FQGNSA. There are 15 residues in the CDR3. J was trimmed by 1 base and V by 5 bases; bases with no gene match: 7. Sequences were obtained from peripheral blood or thyroid tissue (not recorded which). This chain connects TRBV7-2 to TRBJ2-7; 8 bases align to TRBD2. The TCR was taken from an adult woman with Graves' disease, either hyperthyroidism or ophthalmopathy (not recorded which). The CDR3 nucleotides are TGTGCCAGCAGCGAGGGACTAGAGGGGTCCTACGAGCAGTACTTC. Protein sequence: CASSEGLEGSYEQYF.